A single sample is the source of the 27 T cell receptor beta chains below, sequenced in a study of blood T cells in healthy people across ages. A second roughly 6 to 11 cycle PCR used barcoded and J-beta primers. Each CDR3 protein is one row after TCRdb ran MiXCR on the 5' RACE reads. The table lists over 450,000 distinct CDR3 sequences, 24% of them singletons. The same sample was also studied in work on T cells of mothers and their children.

Sequenced: blood. The receptor source for this set is a boy between 10 and 17 years old in good health.

This clonotype turned up a few times. V usage is TRBV6-2 or TRBV6-3 and J usage is TRBJ2-7; 7 positions match TRBD2. The germline V gene has CDR1 MNHEY and CDR2 SVGEGT. Germline trimming cut 6 bases from V and 5 bases from J; bases unmatched to any gene: 10. This CDR3 contains 14 residues. The CDR3 loop reads CASRLSGNSNEQYF. The CDR3 region has the DNA TGTGCCAGCAGATTGAGCGGGAACTCGAACGAGCAGTACTTC.

This clonotype showed up just a few times. The V and J genes are TRBV28 and TRBJ2-2; D unresolved. The ends were cut back, 4 bases at V and 1 base at J, with 7 bases in the middle. Germline V gene data show CDR1 as MDHEN and CDR2 as SYDVKM. The CDR3 is 14 amino acids. The CDR3 sequence: CASSSQLNTGELFF. CDR3 DNA: TGTGCCAGCAGTTCCCAGCTGAACACCGGGGAGCTGTTTTTT.

This clonotype has just a few counts. The chain has TRBV20-1 and TRBJ2-5, with a possible D match to TRBD2 (6 bases). The V and J ends lost 1 base and 3 bases respectively, with 15 bases between them. Germline loops: CDR1 DFQATT, CDR2 SNEGSKA (reference sequence). The CDR3 has 15 amino acids. CDR3 nucleotide sequence: TGCAGTGCTAGAGTTGCGGAGGGGTTGGAAGAGACCCAGTACTTC. Its translation: CSARVAEGLEETQYF.

This clonotype was observed once. A read error may produce the germline difference seen at one junction end. The CDR3 is CASNLATGGGSPLHF. CDR3 nucleotides: TGTGCCAGCAACTTGGCTACAGGGGGCGGTTCACCCCTCCACTTT. V and J are TRBV5-5 and TRBJ1-6, with 9 bases lining up with TRBD1. The CDR3 has 15 residues. Germline V gene lookup returns CDR1 SGHKS and CDR2 YYEKEE (reference sequence).

The rearrangement uses TRBV4-2 and TRBJ2-3; 11 bases are shared with TRBD2. CDR3 size: 17 residues. Germline loops: CDR1 LGHNA, CDR2 YNFKEQ. The trim removed 4 bases at V and 5 bases at J, leaving 11 bases unmatched. The CDR3 is CASSPEFSGGARDTQYF. The DNA for the CDR3 is TGTGCCAGCAGCCCTGAATTTAGCGGGGGGGCAAGAGATACGCAGTATTTT.

This clonotype was found a few times. The V call is TRBV24-1, the J call TRBJ2-2, with TRBD1 matching over 7 bases. There are 18 residues in the CDR3. CDR1 KGHDR and CDR2 SFDVKD come from the germline V gene. V gave up 3 bases and J gave up 4 bases; unmatched junction bases: 13. The CDR3 DNA sequence: TGTGCCACCAGTGATCACACACGCACAGGGGTTAGCACCGGGGAGCTGTTTTTT. This sequence encodes CATSDHTRTGVSTGELFF.

V usage is TRBV12-3 or TRBV12-4 and J usage is TRBJ2-1; 9 bases map to TRBD1. The junction had 1 base not matched to a gene; V was cut back by 6 bases and J by 7 bases. The CDR3 extends over 12 amino acids. The CDR3 sequence is CASRGTGNEQFF. The CDR3 coding sequence is TGTGCCAGCAGAGGGACAGGGAATGAGCAGTTCTTC.

This clonotype has only a few counts. This rearrangement joins TRBV3-1 to TRBJ2-1, with 11 bases lining up with TRBD2. V was pared by 3 bases and J by 6 bases, with 1 base of the junction left unmatched. Germline CDR1 and CDR2: LGHDT and YNNKEL (reference sequence). The CDR3 covers 14 residues. CDR3 in amino acids: CASSQTSGANEQFF. CDR3 coding DNA: TGTGCCAGCAGCCAGACTAGCGGGGCCAATGAGCAGTTCTTC.

The V gene is TRBV12-5, the J gene TRBJ2-3, with TRBD2 matching 7 bases. Trimming removed 6 bases from V and 0 bases from J; junction bases left unmatched: 9. CDR3 length: 16 amino acids. CDR1 is LGHNT, CDR2 FRNRAP, per germline. The CDR3 sequence is CASGHEASGSTDTQYF. The DNA for the CDR3 is TGTGCTAGTGGCCACGAGGCTAGCGGAAGCACAGATACGCAGTATTTT.

V and J are TRBV7-9 and TRBJ2-5; D ambiguous. The germline V gene has CDR1 SEHNR and CDR2 FQNEAQ (reference sequence). V was shortened by 5 bases and J by 0 bases, with 13 bases between the two germline ends. The CDR3 loop spans 15 amino acids. CDR3 DNA sequence: TGTGCCAGCAGCCCAAAGGGTCAGCACCAAGAGACCCAGTACTTC. This translates into CASSPKGQHQETQYF.

In its sample, this clonotype was seen a few times. The genes are TRBV12-5 and TRBJ1-2, with a tentative D call TRBD1 (5 bases). CDR1 and CDR2 (germline): LGHNT, FRNRAP. V was pared by 6 bases and J by 4 bases, with 12 bases between. The CDR3 is 13 amino acids. The chain's CDR3 is CASGSGAGYGYTF. As DNA, the CDR3 is TGTGCTAGTGGATCCGGGGCAGGCTATGGCTACACCTTC.

The chain recombines TRBV12-3 or TRBV12-4 with TRBJ2-5; tentative D call: TRBD1 (8 bases). The V end was cut by 7 bases, the J end by 3 bases, with 21 bases between. The CDR3 runs to 16 residues. Here the CDR3 reads CASTDVQGGPEETQYF. As DNA, the CDR3 is TGTGCCAGCACGGATGTACAGGGGGGGCCTGAAGAGACCCAGTACTTC.

This chain connects TRBV7-2 to TRBJ2-1; TRBD2 agrees at 14 bases. The germline V gene encodes CDR1 SGHTA and CDR2 FQGNSA. V gave up 4 bases and J gave up 6 bases; unmatched junction bases: 11. The CDR3 has 18 residues. For the CDR3, the DNA is TGTGCCAGCAGCTCCCGCCTCCTGACTAGCGGGGGGGCCAATGAGCAGTTCTTC. Translated: CASSSRLLTSGGANEQFF.

The V call is TRBV7-9, the J call TRBJ2-6; the D is unclear. Per the germline V gene, CDR1 is SEHNR and CDR2 is FQNEAQ (reference sequence). V was trimmed by 5 bases and J by 5 bases, leaving 10 bases between them. The CDR3 runs to 14 residues. This CDR3 reads CASSPSHRANVLTF. The CDR3 nucleotides are TGTGCCAGCAGCCCATCACATCGGGCCAACGTCCTGACTTTC.

This clonotype was observed a few times. The gene calls are TRBV29-1 and TRBJ1-1; D not certain. Germline values: CDR1 SQVTM, CDR2 ANQGSEA. V shed 3 bases and J shed 2 bases, with 13 bases lying between them. The CDR3 runs 14 residues. The CDR3 reads CSVDWSKPNTEAFF. CDR3 sequence (DNA): TGCAGCGTTGATTGGTCGAAACCAAACACTGAAGCTTTCTTT.

The V and J genes are TRBV28 and TRBJ2-7; no firm D call. Trimming stripped 5 bases from V and 5 bases from J, with 22 bases between. The CDR3 loop spans 16 amino acids. Germline V gene sequence: CDR1 MDHEN, CDR2 SYDVKM. CDR3: CASSPRKLSRSHEQYF. In DNA, the CDR3 is TGTGCCAGCAGTCCGCGAAAACTATCCAGAAGCCACGAGCAGTACTTC.

This clonotype was seen only a few times. The CDR3 spells CASSVWEGANTGELFF. CDR3 DNA sequence: TGTGCCAGCAGCGTATGGGAGGGGGCGAACACCGGGGAGCTGTTTTTT. The chain links TRBV9 to TRBJ2-2; perhaps TRBD2 as D (7 bases). V lost 1 base to trimming and J lost 0 bases, with 10 bases between them. The CDR3 spans 16 residues. The germline V gene encodes CDR1 SGDLS and CDR2 YYNGEE.

This clonotype has more than one count but fewer than ten. This chain uses TRBV20-1 with TRBJ2-5, with D perhaps being TRBD1 or TRBD2 (6 bases each). The V and J ends lost 1 base and 4 bases respectively, with 10 bases between them. This CDR3 has 13 amino acids. CDR1 is DFQATT and CDR2 is SNEGSKA in the germline V gene (reference sequence). CDR3 protein: CSARGGALETQYF. The CDR3, as DNA: TGCAGTGCTAGAGGGGGGGCTTTAGAGACCCAGTACTTC.

This clonotype was seen a few times. This rearrangement joins TRBV20-1 to TRBJ1-1; D gene ambiguous. Trimming took off 6 bases at V and 12 bases at J, with 17 bases between the two ends. This CDR3 spans 11 amino acids. From germline, CDR1 is DFQATT and CDR2 SNEGSKA (reference sequence). The CDR3: CSALGELLTFF. CDR3 bases: TGCAGTGCCCTCGGAGAGCTTTTAACTTTCTTT.

The V and J genes are TRBV20-1 and TRBJ1-1; 7 bases map to TRBD1. The CDR3 has 15 residues. The V gene end was trimmed by 5 bases and the J gene end by 1 base; junction bases not matched to a gene: 10. Germline loops: CDR1 DFQATT, CDR2 SNEGSKA (reference sequence). CDR3 loop: CSAYRGGIGNTEAFF. The CDR3 DNA reads TGCAGTGCTTACAGGGGAGGTATCGGGAACACTGAAGCTTTCTTT.

This clonotype has a handful of counts. The chain has TRBV20-1 and TRBJ2-3; 11 positions agree with TRBD2. The CDR3 covers 17 residues. With V trimmed by 5 bases and J by 3 bases, 13 bases remained unmatched. Germline CDR1 DFQATT, CDR2 SNEGSKA (reference sequence). The CDR3 region is CSASGLAEGKITDTQYF. The DNA of the CDR3 is TGCAGTGCTTCGGGACTAGCGGAGGGGAAGATTACAGATACGCAGTATTTT.

The chain combines TRBV7-9 with TRBJ2-3, with 9 bases fitting TRBD2. CDR3 length: 16 residues. V lost 4 bases, J lost 1 base, and 6 bases stayed unmatched. Germline V gene data show CDR1 as SEHNR and CDR2 as FQNEAQ (reference sequence). In DNA, the CDR3 is TGTGCCAGCAGCTCCAGACTAGCGGCCCGCACAGATACGCAGTATTTT. Protein product: CASSSRLAARTDTQYF.

The rearrangement links TRBV7-2 to TRBJ1-2; the D is unclear. The V end was cut by 1 base, the J end by 1 base, with 16 bases between. This CDR3 region has 17 residues. Germline loops: CDR1 SGHTA, CDR2 FQGNSA. In nucleotides, the CDR3 is TGTGCCAGCAGCTTAGAACCAATTCAGGCGTTTAACTATGGCTACACCTTC. Translating it yields CASSLEPIQAFNYGYTF.

This clonotype was observed a handful of times. The genes are TRBV4-3 and TRBJ1-3; 7 bases match TRBD1. The germline V gene encodes CDR1 LGHNA and CDR2 YSLEER. Trimming at V came to 0 bases and at J to 0 bases, leaving 2 bases not matched to a gene. This CDR3 comprises 16 residues. The CDR3 DNA follows: TGCGCCAGCAGCCAAGAACGGACAGGCTCTGGAAACACCATATATTTT. It is translated as CASSQERTGSGNTIYF.

This clonotype was seen a handful of times. This chain joins TRBV6-6 and TRBJ2-1; TRBD2 aligns across 10 bases. Germline values: CDR1 MNHNY, CDR2 SVGAGI (reference sequence). Trimming cost V 7 bases and J 7 bases; bases outside gene matches: 16. The CDR3 contains 17 residues. The CDR3 here is CASTPQWERGGYNEQFF. The CDR3 DNA follows: TGTGCCAGCACCCCCCAGTGGGAGCGGGGGGGATATAATGAGCAGTTCTTC.

The chain uses TRBV7-2 and TRBJ1-3; D unresolved. Trimming stripped 4 bases from V and 0 bases from J, with 10 bases between. The CDR3 is 15 residues long. Germline V gene data show CDR1 as SGHTA and CDR2 as FQGNSA. DNA for the CDR3: TGTGCCAGCAGCTCTGACCGATACTCTGGAAACACCATATATTTT. Its protein is CASSSDRYSGNTIYF. Full variable domain (missing parts from reference TRBV7-2 and TRBJ1-3): GAGVSQSPSNKVTEKGKDVELRCDPISGHTALYWYRQSLGQGLEFLIYFQGNSAPDKSGLPSDRFSAERTGGSVSTLTIQRTQQEDSAVYLCASSSDRYSGNTIYFGEGSWLTVV.

The V call is TRBV25-1, the J call TRBJ2-4; the D gene is possibly TRBD1 (6 bases). The CDR3 runs to 15 residues. The germline V gene has CDR1 MGHDK and CDR2 SYGVNS. Trimming removed 3 bases from V and 0 bases from J, with 9 bases in between. The CDR3 region has the DNA TGTGCCAGCAGTGACCAACAGGGAGCCAAAAACATTCAGTACTTC. It encodes CASSDQQGAKNIQYF.